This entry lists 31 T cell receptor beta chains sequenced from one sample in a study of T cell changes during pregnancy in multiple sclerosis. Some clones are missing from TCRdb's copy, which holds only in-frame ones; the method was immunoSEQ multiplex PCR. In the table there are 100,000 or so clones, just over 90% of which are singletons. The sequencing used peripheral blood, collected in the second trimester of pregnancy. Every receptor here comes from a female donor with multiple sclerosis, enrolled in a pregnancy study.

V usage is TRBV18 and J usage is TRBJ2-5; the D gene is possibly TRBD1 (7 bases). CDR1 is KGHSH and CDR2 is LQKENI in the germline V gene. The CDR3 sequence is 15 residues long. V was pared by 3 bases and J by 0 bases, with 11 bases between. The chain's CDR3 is CASSPEGQYQETQYF. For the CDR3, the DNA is TGTGCCAGCTCACCGGAGGGACAGTACCAAGAGACCCAGTACTTC.

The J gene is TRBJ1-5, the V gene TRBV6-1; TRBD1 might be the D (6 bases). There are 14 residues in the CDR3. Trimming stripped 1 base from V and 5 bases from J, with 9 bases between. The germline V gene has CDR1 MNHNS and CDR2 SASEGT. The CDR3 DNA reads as TGTGCCAGCAGTGAAGTAGGGGGGGATCAGCCCCAGCATTTT. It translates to CASSEVGGDQPQHF.

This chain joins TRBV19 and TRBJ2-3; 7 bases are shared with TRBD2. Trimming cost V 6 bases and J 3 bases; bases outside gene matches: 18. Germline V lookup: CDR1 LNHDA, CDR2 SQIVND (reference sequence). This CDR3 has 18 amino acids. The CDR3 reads CASRSRLAPTEETDTQYF. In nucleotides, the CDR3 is TGTGCCAGTAGATCAAGACTAGCTCCGACCGAAGAAACAGATACGCAGTATTTT.

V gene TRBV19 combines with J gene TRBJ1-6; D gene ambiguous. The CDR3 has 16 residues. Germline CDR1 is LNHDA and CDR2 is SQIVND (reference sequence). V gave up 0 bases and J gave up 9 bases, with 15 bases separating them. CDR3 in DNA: TGTGCCAGTAGTATAGATCGATGGAAAGGCGGTTCACCCCTCCACTTT. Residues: CASSIDRWKGGSPLHF.

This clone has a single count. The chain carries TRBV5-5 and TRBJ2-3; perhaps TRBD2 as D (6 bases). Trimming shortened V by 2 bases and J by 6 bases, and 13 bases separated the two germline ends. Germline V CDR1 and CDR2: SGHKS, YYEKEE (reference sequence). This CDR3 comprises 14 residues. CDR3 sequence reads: CASSLRPREDTQYF. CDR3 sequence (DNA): TGTGCCAGCAGCTTAAGGCCTCGGGAGGATACGCAGTATTTT.

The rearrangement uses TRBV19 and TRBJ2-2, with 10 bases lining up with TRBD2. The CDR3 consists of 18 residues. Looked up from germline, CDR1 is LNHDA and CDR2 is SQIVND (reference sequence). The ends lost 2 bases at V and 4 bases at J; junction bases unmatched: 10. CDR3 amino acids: CASSIRASGSRGTGELFF. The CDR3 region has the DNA TGTGCCAGTAGTATAAGGGCTAGCGGGAGTCGGGGCACCGGGGAGCTGTTTTTT.

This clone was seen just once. The CDR3 nucleotides are TGTGCCAGCAGCCCGGGACTACCGGCTCCGGGGGAGCTGTTTTTT. Its translation: CASSPGLPAPGELFF. The chain uses TRBV5-5 and TRBJ2-2; TRBD2 matches at 7 bases. V lost 4 bases to trimming and J lost 8 bases; unmatched junction nucleotides: 11. CDR3 length: 15 amino acids. Per germline, CDR1 SGHKS and CDR2 YYEKEE (reference sequence).

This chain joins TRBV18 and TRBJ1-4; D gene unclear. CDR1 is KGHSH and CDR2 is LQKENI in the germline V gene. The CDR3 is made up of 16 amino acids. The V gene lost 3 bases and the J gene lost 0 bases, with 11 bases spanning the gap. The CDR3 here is CASSPLKEPTNEKLFF. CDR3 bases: TGTGCCAGCTCACCCCTAAAAGAACCAACTAATGAAAAACTGTTTTTT.

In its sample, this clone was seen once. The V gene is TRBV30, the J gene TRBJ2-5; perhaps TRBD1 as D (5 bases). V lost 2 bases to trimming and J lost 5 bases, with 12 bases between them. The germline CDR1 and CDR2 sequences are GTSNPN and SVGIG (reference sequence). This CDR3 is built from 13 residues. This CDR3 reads CAWSQGRGETQYF. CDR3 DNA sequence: TGTGCCTGGAGTCAGGGTAGGGGCGAGACCCAGTACTTC.

The CDR3 region is CASSRGRFVVEQFF. The CDR3 DNA is TGTGCCAGCAGCCGCGGGAGGTTCGTTGTTGAGCAGTTCTTC. The chain uses TRBV28 and TRBJ2-1; 8 nucleotides agree with TRBD2. With V trimmed by 6 bases and J by 9 bases, 10 bases remained unmatched. This CDR3 spans 14 amino acids. Germline lookup yields CDR1 MDHEN and CDR2 SYDVKM.

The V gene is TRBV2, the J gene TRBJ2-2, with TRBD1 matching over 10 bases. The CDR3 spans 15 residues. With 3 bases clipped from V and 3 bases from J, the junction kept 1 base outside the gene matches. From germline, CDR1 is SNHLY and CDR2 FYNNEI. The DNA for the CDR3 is TGTGCCAGCAGTGAGACAGGGGGCTACACCGGGGAGCTGTTTTTT. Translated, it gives CASSETGGYTGELFF.

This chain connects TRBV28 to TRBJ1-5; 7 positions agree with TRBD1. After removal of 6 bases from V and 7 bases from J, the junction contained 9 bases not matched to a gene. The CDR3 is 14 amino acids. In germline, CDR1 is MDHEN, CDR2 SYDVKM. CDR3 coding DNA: TGTGCCAGCAGCCTACAGGGGAAGCGGCAGCCCCAGCATTTT. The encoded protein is CASSLQGKRQPQHF. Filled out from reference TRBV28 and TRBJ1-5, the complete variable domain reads DVKVTQSSRYLVKRTGEKVFLECVQDMDHENMFWYRQDPGLGLRLIYFSYDVKMKEKGDIPEGYSVSREKKERFSLILESASTNQTSMYLCASSLQGKRQPQHFGDGTRLSIL.

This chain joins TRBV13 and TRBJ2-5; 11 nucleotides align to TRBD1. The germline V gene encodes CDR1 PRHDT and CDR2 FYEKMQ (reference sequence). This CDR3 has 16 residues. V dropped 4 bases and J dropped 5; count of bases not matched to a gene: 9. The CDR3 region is CASSSTGQGATETQYF. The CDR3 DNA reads TGTGCCAGCAGCTCAACCGGACAGGGGGCAACGGAGACCCAGTACTTC.

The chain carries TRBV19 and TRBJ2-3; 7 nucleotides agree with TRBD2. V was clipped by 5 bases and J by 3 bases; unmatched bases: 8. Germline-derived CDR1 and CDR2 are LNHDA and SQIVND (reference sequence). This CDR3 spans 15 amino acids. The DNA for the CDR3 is TGTGCCAGTAGTTTCAGCGGGATAGGTACAGATACGCAGTATTTT. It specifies CASSFSGIGTDTQYF.

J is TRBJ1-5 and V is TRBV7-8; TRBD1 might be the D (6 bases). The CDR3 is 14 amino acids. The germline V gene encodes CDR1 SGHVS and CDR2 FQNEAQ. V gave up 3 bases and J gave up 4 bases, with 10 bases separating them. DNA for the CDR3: TGTGCCAGCAGCTTCCGACAGGCGAATCAGCCCCAGCATTTT. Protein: CASSFRQANQPQHF. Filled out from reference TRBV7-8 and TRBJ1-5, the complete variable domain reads GAGVSQSPRYKVAKRGQDVALRCDPISGHVSLFWYQQALGQGPEFLTYFQNEAQLDKSGLPSDRFFAERPEGSVSTLKIQRTQQEDSAVYLCASSFRQANQPQHFGDGTRLSIL.

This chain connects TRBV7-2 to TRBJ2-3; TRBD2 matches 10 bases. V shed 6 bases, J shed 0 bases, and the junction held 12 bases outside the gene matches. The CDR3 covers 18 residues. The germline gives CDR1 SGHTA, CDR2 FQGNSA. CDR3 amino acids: CASSQREGLAKSTDTQYF. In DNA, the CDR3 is TGTGCCAGCAGTCAAAGGGAGGGACTAGCGAAAAGCACAGATACGCAGTATTTT.

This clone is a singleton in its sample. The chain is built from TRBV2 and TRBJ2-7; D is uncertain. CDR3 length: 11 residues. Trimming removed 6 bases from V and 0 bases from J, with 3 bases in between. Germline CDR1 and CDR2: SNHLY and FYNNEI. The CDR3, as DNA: TGTGCCAGCAGGAGCTCCTACGAGCAGTACTTC. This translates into CASRSSYEQYF.

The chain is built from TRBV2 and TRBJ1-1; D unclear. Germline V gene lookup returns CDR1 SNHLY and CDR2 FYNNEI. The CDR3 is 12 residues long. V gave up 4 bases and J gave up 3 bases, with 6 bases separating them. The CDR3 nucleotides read TGTGCCAGCAGTGTCTTATACACTGAAGCTTTCTTT. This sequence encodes CASSVLYTEAFF.

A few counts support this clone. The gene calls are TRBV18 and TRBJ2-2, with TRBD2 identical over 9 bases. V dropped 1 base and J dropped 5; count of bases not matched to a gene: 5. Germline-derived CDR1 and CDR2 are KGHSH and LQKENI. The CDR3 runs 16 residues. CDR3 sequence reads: CASSPLVAGETGELFF. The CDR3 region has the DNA TGTGCCAGCTCACCACTTGTAGCGGGAGAGACCGGGGAGCTGTTTTTT.

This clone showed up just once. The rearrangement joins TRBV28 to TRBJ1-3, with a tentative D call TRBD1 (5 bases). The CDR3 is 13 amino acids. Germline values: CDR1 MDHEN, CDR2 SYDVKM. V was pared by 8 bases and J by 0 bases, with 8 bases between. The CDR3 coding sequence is TGTGCCAGCCGACAGTCCTCTGGAAACACCATATATTTT. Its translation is CASRQSSGNTIYF.

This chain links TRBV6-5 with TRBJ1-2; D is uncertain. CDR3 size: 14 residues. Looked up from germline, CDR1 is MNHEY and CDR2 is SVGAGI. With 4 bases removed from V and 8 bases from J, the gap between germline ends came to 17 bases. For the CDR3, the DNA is TGTGCCAGCAGTTTTTCGGGTCTTTCTCGGGGCTACACCTTC. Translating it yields CASSFSGLSRGYTF.

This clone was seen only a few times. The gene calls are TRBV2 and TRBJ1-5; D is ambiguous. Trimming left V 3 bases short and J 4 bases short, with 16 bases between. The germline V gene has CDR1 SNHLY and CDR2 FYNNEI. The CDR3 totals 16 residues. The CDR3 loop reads CASSDGEGKRNQPQHF. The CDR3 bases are TGTGCCAGCAGTGATGGAGAGGGAAAGCGAAATCAGCCCCAGCATTTT.

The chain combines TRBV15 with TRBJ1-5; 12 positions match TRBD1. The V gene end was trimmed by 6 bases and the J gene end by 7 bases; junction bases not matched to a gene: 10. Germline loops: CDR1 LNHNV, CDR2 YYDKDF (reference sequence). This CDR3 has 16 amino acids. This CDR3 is CATSTGTGGSVQPQHF. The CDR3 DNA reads TGTGCCACCAGTACCGGGACAGGGGGCTCGGTGCAGCCCCAGCATTTT.

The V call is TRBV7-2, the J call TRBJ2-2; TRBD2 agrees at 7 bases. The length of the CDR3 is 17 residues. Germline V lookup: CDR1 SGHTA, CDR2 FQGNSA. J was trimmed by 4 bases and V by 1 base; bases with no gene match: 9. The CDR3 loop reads CASSLGGGGAGTGELFF. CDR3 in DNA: TGTGCCAGCAGCTTAGGGGGCGGGGGAGCTGGCACCGGGGAGCTGTTTTTT.

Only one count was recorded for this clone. The CDR3 protein is CASSSEGQIQETQYF. The CDR3 DNA is TGTGCCAGCAGCAGCGAGGGACAGATTCAAGAGACCCAGTACTTC. The V call is TRBV7-9, the J call TRBJ2-5; 7 bases align to TRBD1. Germline CDR1 SEHNR, CDR2 FQNEAQ (reference sequence). Trimming took 5 bases from V and 2 from J; bases not matched to a gene: 8. The CDR3 length is 15 residues.

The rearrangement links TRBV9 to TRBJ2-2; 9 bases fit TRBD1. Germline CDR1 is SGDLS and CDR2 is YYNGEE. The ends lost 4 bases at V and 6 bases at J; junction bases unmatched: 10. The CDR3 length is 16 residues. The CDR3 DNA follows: TGTGCCAGCAGCAATTCCGGGACAGGGTACGCCGGGGAGCTGTTTTTT. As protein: CASSNSGTGYAGELFF.

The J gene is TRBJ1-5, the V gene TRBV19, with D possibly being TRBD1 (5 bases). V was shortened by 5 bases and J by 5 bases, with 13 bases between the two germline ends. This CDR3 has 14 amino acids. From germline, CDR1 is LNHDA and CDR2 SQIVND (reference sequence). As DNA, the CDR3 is TGTGCCAGTAGTCCGACAGCCTCCCATCAGCCCCAGCATTTT. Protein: CASSPTASHQPQHF.

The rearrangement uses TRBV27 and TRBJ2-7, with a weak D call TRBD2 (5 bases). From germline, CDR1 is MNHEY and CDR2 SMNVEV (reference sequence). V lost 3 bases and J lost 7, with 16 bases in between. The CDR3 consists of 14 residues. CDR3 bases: TGTGCCAGCAGTTTCTTAGCGAGCCCGAGAGAGCAGTACTTC. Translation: CASSFLASPREQYF.

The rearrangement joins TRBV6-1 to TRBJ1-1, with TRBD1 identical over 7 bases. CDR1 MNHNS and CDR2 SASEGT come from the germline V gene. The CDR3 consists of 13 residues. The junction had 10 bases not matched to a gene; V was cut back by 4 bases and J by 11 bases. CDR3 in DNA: TGTGCCAGCAGTGCTCGACAGGGTTGGGAGGCTTTCTTT. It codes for CASSARQGWEAFF.

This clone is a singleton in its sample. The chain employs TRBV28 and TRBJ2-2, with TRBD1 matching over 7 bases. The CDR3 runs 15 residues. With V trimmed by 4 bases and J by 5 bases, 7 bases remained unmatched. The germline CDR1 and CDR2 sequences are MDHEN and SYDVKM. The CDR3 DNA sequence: TGTGCCAGCAGTTCGGACAGGTCTCCTACCGGGGAGCTGTTTTTT. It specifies CASSSDRSPTGELFF.

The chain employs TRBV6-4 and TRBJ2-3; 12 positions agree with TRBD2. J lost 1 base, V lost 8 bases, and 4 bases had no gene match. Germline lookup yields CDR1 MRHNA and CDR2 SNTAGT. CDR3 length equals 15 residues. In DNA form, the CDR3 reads TGTGCCAGCTCCCGGACTAGCGGGGGCACAGATACGCAGTATTTT. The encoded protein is CASSRTSGGTDTQYF.